This record concerns one T cell receptor beta chain sequence. This entry comes from a study of shared clonotypes between healthy human individuals. Authors' methods: Filtering differed since immunoSEQ provided only junctions, with no quality scores. The table came from immunoSEQ multiplex PCR; TCRdb's copy has only in-frame clones and leaves some out. V, J and clone size reflect that table, while D and trimming were determined from the DNA. This sample has 400,000 to 600,000 clones, with nearly 80% found just once. Those who donated were healthy HIV-negative adults, with no recent acute infections or vaccinations reported. All the donors were Caucasian adults who lived in Nashville, Tennessee. Samples left unsorted employed about 100 million PBMCs for genomic DNA. This CDR3 has 11 amino acids. Trimming removed 3 bases at V and 6 bases at J, with 9 bases between. The germline CDR1 and CDR2 sequences are GTSNPN and SVGIG (reference sequence).

The sequenced sample was PBMCs. The source of this sequence is a woman in her forties in good health. Some clones in this sample may be carry-over from other donors' samples. This sequence joins TRBV30 and TRBJ2-7, with D unresolved. The CDR3 nucleotides are TGTGCCTGGAGCGGGCGAGGCGAGCAGTACTTC. Protein product: CAWSGRGEQYF.